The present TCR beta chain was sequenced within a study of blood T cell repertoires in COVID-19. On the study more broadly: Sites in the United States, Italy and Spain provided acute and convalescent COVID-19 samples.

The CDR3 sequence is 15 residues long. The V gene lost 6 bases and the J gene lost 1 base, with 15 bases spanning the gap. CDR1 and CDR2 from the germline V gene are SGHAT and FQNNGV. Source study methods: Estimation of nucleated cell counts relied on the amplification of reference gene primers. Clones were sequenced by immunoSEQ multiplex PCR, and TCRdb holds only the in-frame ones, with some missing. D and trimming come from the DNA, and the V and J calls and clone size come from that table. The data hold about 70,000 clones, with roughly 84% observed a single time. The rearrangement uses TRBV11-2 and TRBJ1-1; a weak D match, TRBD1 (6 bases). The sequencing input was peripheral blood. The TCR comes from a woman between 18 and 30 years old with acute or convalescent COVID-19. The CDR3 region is CASSSRDRPNTEAFF. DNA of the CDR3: TGTGCCAGCAGTTCTCGAGACAGGCCGAACACTGAAGCTTTCTTT. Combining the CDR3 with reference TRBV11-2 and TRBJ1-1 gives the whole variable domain EAGVAQSPRYKIIEKRQSVAFWCNPISGHATLYWYQQILGQGPKLLIQFQNNGVVDDSQLPKDRFSAERLKGVDSTLKIQPAKLEDSAVYLCASSSRDRPNTEAFFGQGTRLTVV.